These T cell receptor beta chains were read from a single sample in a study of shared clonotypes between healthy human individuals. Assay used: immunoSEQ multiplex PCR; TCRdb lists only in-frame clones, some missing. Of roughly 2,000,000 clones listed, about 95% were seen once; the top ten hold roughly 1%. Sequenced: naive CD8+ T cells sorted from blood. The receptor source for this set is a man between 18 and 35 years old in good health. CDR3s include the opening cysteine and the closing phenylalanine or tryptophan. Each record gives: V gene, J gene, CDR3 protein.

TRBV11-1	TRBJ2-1	CASSLGQVGQFF
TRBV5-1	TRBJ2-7	CASRTGDSYEQYF
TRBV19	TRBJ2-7	CASSIGSGYEQYF
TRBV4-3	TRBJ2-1	CASSQEGLAGYNEQFF
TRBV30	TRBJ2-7	CAWKEPGQHYEQYF
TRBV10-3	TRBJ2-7	CAISESGQGSYEQYF
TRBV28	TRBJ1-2	CASSTGTGQTNYGYTF
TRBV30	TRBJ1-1	CAWSVLQYAEAFF
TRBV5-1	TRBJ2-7	CASSLVDRGGYEQYF
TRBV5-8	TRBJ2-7	CASSVGQGDYEQYF